Given below is one T cell receptor beta chain in context. CDR3 length equals 13 residues. Trimming took 6 bases from V and 8 from J; bases not matched to a gene: 5. Each individual donor underwent a draw of ten milliliters of peripheral blood. The data stem from a study of blood T cells in healthy people across ages. Primers used in a second PCR of roughly 6 to 11 cycles were a sample-barcoded 5' primer and a J-beta primer mix. TCRdb fed the 5' RACE reads into MiXCR, producing one record per CDR3 protein. The sample lists hundreds of thousands of distinct CDR3 sequences, roughly 24% seen once, with about 3% in the top ten. The same data also contributed to another study, on T cells of mothers and their children.

This chain joins TRBV12-3 or TRBV12-4 and TRBJ1-3; 9 bases fit TRBD1. Sequenced material: blood. The receptor comes from a boy between 10 and 17 years old in good health. The CDR3 loop is CASSGQGTDTIYF. The CDR3 DNA reads as TGTGCCAGCAGCGGACAGGGGACGGACACCATATATTTT.